This is a list of T cell receptor beta chains from one sample in a study of OX40 agonist ivuxolimab in advanced cancers. Data came from immunoSEQ multiplex PCR; TCRdb stores just in-frame clones and leaves some out. The sample lists just under 65,000 clones, about 90% seen once, with roughly 5.1% in the top ten. Sequencing was performed on CD4+ or CD8+ T cells sorted from blood, taken in a trial of the OX40 agonist ivuxolimab. The receptors were sampled from an adult with an advanced solid tumor such as melanoma, head and neck, liver or kidney cancer. The conserved cysteine and the conserved F or W are not part of the CDR3 here. Not every row has a clone size; where given, it reads once, few, many or a size class.

v_gene	j_gene	abundance	CDR3aa
TRBV5-1	TRBJ2-1	NA	APPRAGDSYNEQF
TRBV6-1	TRBJ2-3	NA	ASRTVPTQY
TRBV7-2	TRBJ2-7	few	ASSPSGTGFDEQY
TRBV5-1	TRBJ2-7	NA	ASSAGQGAYEQY
TRBV2	TRBJ2-5	NA	ASSRLAGLH
TRBV23-1	TRBJ2-1	NA	ASSQSIGNEQF
TRBV7-9	TRBJ2-3	NA	ASSPRYGTSGLTDTQY
TRBV11-2	TRBJ2-1	NA	ASSPSSGSSYNEQF
TRBV18	TRBJ1-1	few	ASSVADTEAF
TRBV18	TRBJ2-5	NA	ASSPGLQETQY
TRBV28	TRBJ1-2	NA	ASSGSGQGVGYT
TRBV28	TRBJ1-2	NA	ASSLDRLGRDT
TRBV7-8	TRBJ2-7	NA	ASSLIESGYEQY
TRBV21-1	TRBJ2-2	NA	ASSKKNRGRAGELF
TRBV5-8	TRBJ2-5	NA	AIRVGPSQETQY
TRBV2	TRBJ2-1	once	AARTGKTYNEQF
TRBV7-8	TRBJ2-5	NA	ASSFDETQY
TRBV9	TRBJ2-3	NA	ASSVVVAGVDTQY
TRBV28	TRBJ2-1	NA	ASSLLAAGKEQF
TRBV19	TRBJ1-1	NA	ASPRGYHTEAF
TRBV6-5	TRBJ2-7	NA	ASSFVSGSYEQY
TRBV30	TRBJ1-3	NA	AWSPRQFSGNTIY
TRBV6-5	TRBJ2-3	NA	ASSHRLANTDTQY
TRBV7-3	TRBJ2-7	NA	ASSPQWGYEQY
TRBV25-1	TRBJ2-5	NA	ASSESGGWGETQY
TRBV5-4	TRBJ1-3	NA	ASSRTGYRGNTIY